This T cell receptor (beta chain) was documented in a study of blood T cells in healthy people across ages. The use of a sample-barcoded 5' primer and a J-beta primer mix characterized a second PCR of about 6 to 11 cycles. Each CDR3 protein is one row after TCRdb ran MiXCR on the 5' RACE reads. The sample has 750,000 or so distinct CDR3 sequences; around 25% are singletons. Trimming cost V 10 bases and J 2 bases, with 17 bases left between them. The CDR3 contains 14 residues. CDR1 MNHEY and CDR2 SVGEGT come from the germline V gene. This sample was also put to use in a study of T cells of mothers and their children.

The receptor was isolated from a boy younger than 18 in good health. What was sequenced was blood. The V call is TRBV6-2 or TRBV6-3, the J call TRBJ1-2, with unresolved D. CDR3 in DNA: TGTGCCACCAAAACGCCACGGGCAAACTATGGCTACACCTTC. Protein product: CATKTPRANYGYTF.